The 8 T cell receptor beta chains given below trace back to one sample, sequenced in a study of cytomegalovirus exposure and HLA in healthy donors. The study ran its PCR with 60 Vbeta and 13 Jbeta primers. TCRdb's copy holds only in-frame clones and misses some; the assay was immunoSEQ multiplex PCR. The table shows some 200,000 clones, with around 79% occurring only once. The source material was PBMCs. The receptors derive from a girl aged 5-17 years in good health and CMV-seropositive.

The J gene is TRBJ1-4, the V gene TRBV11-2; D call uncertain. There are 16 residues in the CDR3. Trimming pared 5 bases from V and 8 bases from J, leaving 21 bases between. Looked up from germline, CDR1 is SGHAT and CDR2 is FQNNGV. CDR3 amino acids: CASSLIGRALKEKLFF. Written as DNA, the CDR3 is TGTGCCAGCAGCCTAATCGGGAGGGCGCTTAAGGAAAAACTGTTTTTT.

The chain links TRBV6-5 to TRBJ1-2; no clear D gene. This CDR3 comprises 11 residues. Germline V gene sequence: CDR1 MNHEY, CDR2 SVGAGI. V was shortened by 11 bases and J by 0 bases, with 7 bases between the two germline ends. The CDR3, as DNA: TGTGCCTCCTTCGCTAACTATGGCTACACCTTC. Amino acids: CASFANYGYTF.

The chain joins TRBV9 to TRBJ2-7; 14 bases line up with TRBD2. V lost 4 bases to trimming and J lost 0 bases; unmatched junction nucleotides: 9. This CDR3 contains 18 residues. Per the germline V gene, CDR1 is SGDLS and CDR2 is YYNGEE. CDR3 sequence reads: CASSPGLAGAATSYEQYF. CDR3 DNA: TGTGCCAGCAGCCCGGGACTAGCGGGGGCCGCGACCTCCTACGAGCAGTACTTC.

CDR3 region: CASSFFQGALPGANVLTF. CDR3 coding DNA: TGTGCCAGCAGTTTTTTCCAGGGGGCACTTCCTGGGGCCAACGTCCTGACTTTC. The genes are TRBV28 and TRBJ2-6; TRBD1 matches at 8 bases. The length of the CDR3 is 18 residues. Per germline, CDR1 MDHEN and CDR2 SYDVKM. Trimming cost V 3 bases and J 2 bases; bases outside gene matches: 9.

CDR3 in amino acids: CASSLGQGEGSPLHF. The DNA for the CDR3 is TGTGCCAGCAGCTTGGGACAGGGTGAGGGTTCACCCCTCCACTTT. The rearrangement uses TRBV7-6 and TRBJ1-6; the match to TRBD1 covers 9 bases. Germline V gene lookup returns CDR1 SGHVS and CDR2 FNYEAQ. With V trimmed by 3 bases and J by 9 bases, 6 bases remained unmatched. This CDR3 spans 15 amino acids.

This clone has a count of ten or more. The CDR3 spells CASSFSGGPYEQYF. CDR3 nucleotides: TGTGCCAGCAGCTTTAGCGGGGGACCCTACGAGCAGTACTTC. The chain couples TRBV7-2 to TRBJ2-7; 9 nucleotides match TRBD2. The CDR3 contains 14 residues. The junction had 2 bases not matched to a gene; V was cut back by 3 bases and J by 2 bases. CDR1 and CDR2 (germline): SGHTA, FQGNSA. Full variable domain (missing parts from reference TRBV7-2 and TRBJ2-7): GAGVSQSPSNKVTEKGKDVELRCDPISGHTALYWYRQSLGQGLEFLIYFQGNSAPDKSGLPSDRFSAERTGGSVSTLTIQRTQQEDSAVYLCASSFSGGPYEQYFGPGTRLTVT.

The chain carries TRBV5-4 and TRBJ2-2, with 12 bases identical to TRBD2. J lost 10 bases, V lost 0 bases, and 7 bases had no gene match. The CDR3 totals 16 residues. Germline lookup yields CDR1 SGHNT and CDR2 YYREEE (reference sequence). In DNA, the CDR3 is TGTGCCAGCAGCTTGGCACTAGCGGGGGGCCGGGTGGAGCTGTTTTTT. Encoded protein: CASSLALAGGRVELFF. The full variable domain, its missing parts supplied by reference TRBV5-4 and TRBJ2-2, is ETGVTQSPTHLIKTRGQQVTLRCSSQSGHNTVSWYQQALGQGPQFIFQYYREEENGRGNFPPRFSGLQFPNYSSELNVNALELDDSALYLCASSLALAGGRVELFFGEGSRLTVL.

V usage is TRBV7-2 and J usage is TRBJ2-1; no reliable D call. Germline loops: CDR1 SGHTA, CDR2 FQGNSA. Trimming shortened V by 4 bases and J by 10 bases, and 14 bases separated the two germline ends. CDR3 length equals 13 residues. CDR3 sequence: CASSSRQVFEQFF. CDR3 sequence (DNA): TGTGCCAGCAGCTCCCGGCAGGTGTTCGAGCAGTTCTTC.